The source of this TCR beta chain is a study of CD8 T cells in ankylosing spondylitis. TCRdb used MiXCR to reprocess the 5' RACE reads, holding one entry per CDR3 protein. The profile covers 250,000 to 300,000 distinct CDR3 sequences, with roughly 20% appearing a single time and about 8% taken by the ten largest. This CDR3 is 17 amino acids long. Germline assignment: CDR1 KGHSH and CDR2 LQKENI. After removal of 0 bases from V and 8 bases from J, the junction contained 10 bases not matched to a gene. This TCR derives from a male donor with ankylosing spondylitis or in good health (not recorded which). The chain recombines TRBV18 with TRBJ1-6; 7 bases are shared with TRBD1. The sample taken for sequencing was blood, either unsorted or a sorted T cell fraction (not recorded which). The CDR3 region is CASSPPGTARKDSPLHF. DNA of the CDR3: TGTGCCAGCTCACCACCAGGGACAGCTAGGAAGGATTCACCCCTCCACTTT.